One sample yielded the 15 T cell receptor beta chains listed below, sequenced in a study of Graves' ophthalmopathy and Graves' hyperthyroidism. The authors amplified TCR beta CDR3 regions, and they did so from RNA transcripts for repertoire sequencing. First-round RT-PCR used HTBI primers; second-round multiplex PCR followed. TCRdb redid the calling of the multiplex PCR reads with MiXCR, one entry per CDR3 protein. The data contain 300,000 to 350,000 distinct CDR3 sequences, roughly 15% of them singletons. What was sequenced was peripheral blood. The receptor set was obtained from an adult man with Graves' ophthalmopathy.

In its sample, this clonotype was seen many times. The CDR3 loop reads CASRLTVNTGELFF. The DNA for the CDR3 is TGTGCCAGCAGGCTCACGGTGAACACCGGGGAGCTGTTTTTT. V gene TRBV2 combines with J gene TRBJ2-2; D uncertain. With 6 bases removed from V and 1 base from J, the gap between germline ends came to 9 bases. The CDR3 has 14 amino acids. Per germline, CDR1 SNHLY and CDR2 FYNNEI.

The table lists this clonotype with many counts. As the CDR3 is not closed by the conserved phenylalanine or tryptophan, this likely results from a read error. The chain is built from TRBV6-1 and TRBJ2-4; 8 nucleotides align to TRBD2. Germline assignment: CDR1 MNHNS and CDR2 SASEGT. The CDR3 has 13 residues. With V trimmed by 7 bases and J by 7 bases, 6 bases remained unmatched. The CDR3 reads CASTNTGGNIQYL. In DNA form, the CDR3 reads TGTGCCAGCACCAACACGGGGGGGAACATTCAGTACCTC.

This clonotype was found many times. The genes are TRBV12-3 or TRBV12-4 and TRBJ1-1, with a tentative D call TRBD1 (5 bases). The length of the CDR3 is 12 residues. The V end was cut by 7 bases, the J end by 2 bases, with 8 bases between. In nucleotides, the CDR3 is TGTGCCAGCACCCGGGACAACACTGAAGCTTTCTTT. Translating gives CASTRDNTEAFF.

This clonotype was recorded at least ten times. The CDR3 sequence is CSAEGQINSYEQYF. For the CDR3, the DNA is TGCAGTGCGGAGGGACAGATAAACTCCTACGAGCAGTACTTC. V and J are TRBV20-1 and TRBJ2-7; the D gene is possibly TRBD1 (7 bases). Per germline, CDR1 DFQATT and CDR2 SNEGSKA (reference sequence). V dropped 6 bases and J dropped 0 bases, with 15 bases sitting between them. This CDR3 is 14 amino acids long.

This clonotype was seen repeatedly, ten times or more. The chain carries TRBV11-2 and TRBJ2-7; possible D gene TRBD2, 6 bases. The CDR3 sequence is 15 residues long. Germline V gene sequence: CDR1 SGHAT, CDR2 FQNNGV. V was shortened by 5 bases and J by 6 bases, with 20 bases between the two germline ends. CDR3 in DNA: TGTGCCAGCAGCGGCCGGGACTCGTCGAGGGTCGAGCAGTACTTC. Residues: CASSGRDSSRVEQYF.

V usage is TRBV7-6 and J usage is TRBJ2-7, with D perhaps given as TRBD1 or TRBD2 (5 bases each). The V end lost 5 bases, the J end lost 3 bases, and 17 bases lay between the germline ends. This CDR3 has 15 amino acids. Per the germline V gene, CDR1 is SGHVS and CDR2 is FNYEAQ. The CDR3 reads CASSPDTGRIYEQYF. The DNA for the CDR3 is TGTGCCAGCAGCCCGGACACGGGACGGATCTACGAGCAGTACTTC.

This clonotype was detected many times. The chain links TRBV12-3 or TRBV12-4 to TRBJ1-1; TRBD1 agrees at 9 bases. V shed 4 bases, J shed 3 bases, and the junction held 6 bases outside the gene matches. This CDR3 is 15 amino acids long. The CDR3 DNA follows: TGTGCCAGCAGTTGGACAGGGGATCGTTACACTGAAGCTTTCTTT. Translation gives CASSWTGDRYTEAFF.

There are many counts of this clonotype. The V call is TRBV6-1, the J call TRBJ1-5; D possibly corresponds to TRBD1 (5 bases). The germline V gene encodes CDR1 MNHNS and CDR2 SASEGT. V lost 2 bases and J lost 2, with 16 bases in between. This CDR3 has 17 residues. CDR3 sequence (DNA): TGTGCCAGCAGTGAAAAGTTCGGAGGGGCGGGCAATCAGCCCCAGCATTTT. Encoded protein: CASSEKFGGAGNQPQHF.

This clonotype was detected ten times or more. V gene TRBV20-1 combines with J gene TRBJ2-2; TRBD1 matches at 9 bases. The CDR3 length is 16 residues. From germline, CDR1 is DFQATT and CDR2 SNEGSKA (reference sequence). The junction had 3 bases not matched to a gene; V was cut back by 0 bases and J by 1 base. CDR3 in amino acids: CSARDMGQGNTGELFF. Here the CDR3 DNA reads TGCAGTGCTAGAGATATGGGACAGGGGAACACCGGGGAGCTGTTTTTT.

This clonotype has ten or more counts. The V and J genes are TRBV6-1 and TRBJ2-6; 7 bases are a match to TRBD1. The J segment lost 0 bases and the V segment lost 6 bases, leaving 11 bases of the junction unmatched. Germline-derived CDR1 and CDR2 are MNHNS and SASEGT. There are 18 residues in the CDR3. The CDR3 DNA sequence: TGTGCCAGCAGGAAGACCGGGACAGACAGCTCTGGGGCCAACGTCCTGACTTTC. Its protein product is CASRKTGTDSSGANVLTF.

This chain links TRBV12-3 or TRBV12-4 with TRBJ1-1, with 12 bases that match TRBD1. V gave up 3 bases and J gave up 5 bases; unmatched junction bases: 7. There are 16 residues in the CDR3. Here the CDR3 reads CASSLGQGAGSTEAFF. CDR3 nucleotides: TGTGCCAGCAGTTTGGGACAGGGGGCCGGGAGTACTGAAGCTTTCTTT.

The chain links TRBV12-3 or TRBV12-4 to TRBJ2-2; 7 nucleotides align to TRBD2. The CDR3 is made up of 15 amino acids. Germline trimming cut 6 bases from V and 3 bases from J; bases unmatched to any gene: 7. The DNA of the CDR3 is TGTGCCAGCAGAGAACCTGGACTAGACACCGGGGAGCTGTTTTTT. This translates into CASREPGLDTGELFF.

This clonotype was counted many times. V gene TRBV12-3 or TRBV12-4 combines with J gene TRBJ1-5, with D possibly being TRBD1 (5 bases). V lost 2 bases and J 1 base, leaving 9 bases between the germline ends. This CDR3 contains 15 residues. CDR3 protein: CASSLNWGSNQPQHF. In DNA, the CDR3 is TGTGCCAGCAGTTTAAACTGGGGGAGCAATCAGCCCCAGCATTTT.

In DNA form, the CDR3 reads TGTGCCACCAGCTTGTCCAGACAGAGCCAAGAGACCCAGTACTTC. Translated: CATSLSRQSQETQYF. The V gene is TRBV15, the J gene TRBJ2-5; weak D call: TRBD1 (5 bases). The CDR3 runs 15 residues. Per germline, CDR1 LNHNV and CDR2 YYDKDF (reference sequence). V was trimmed by 5 bases and J by 1 base, leaving 14 bases between them. The full variable domain, its missing parts supplied by reference TRBV15 and TRBJ2-5, is DAMVIQNPRYQVTQFGKPVTLSCSQTLNHNVMYWYQQKSSQAPKLLFHYYDKDFNNEADTPDNFQSRRPNTSFCFLDIRSPGLGDTAMYLCATSLSRQSQETQYFGPGTRLLVL.

This clonotype was picked up many times. V and J are TRBV28 and TRBJ1-1; tentatively, D is TRBD1 (5 bases). V dropped 3 bases and J dropped 4 bases, with 15 bases sitting between them. The CDR3 covers 15 residues. Germline assignment: CDR1 MDHEN and CDR2 SYDVKM. Here the CDR3 DNA reads TGTGCCAGCAGTTTTCGGCAGGGTTGGAGCACTGAAGCTTTCTTT. Residues: CASSFRQGWSTEAFF.